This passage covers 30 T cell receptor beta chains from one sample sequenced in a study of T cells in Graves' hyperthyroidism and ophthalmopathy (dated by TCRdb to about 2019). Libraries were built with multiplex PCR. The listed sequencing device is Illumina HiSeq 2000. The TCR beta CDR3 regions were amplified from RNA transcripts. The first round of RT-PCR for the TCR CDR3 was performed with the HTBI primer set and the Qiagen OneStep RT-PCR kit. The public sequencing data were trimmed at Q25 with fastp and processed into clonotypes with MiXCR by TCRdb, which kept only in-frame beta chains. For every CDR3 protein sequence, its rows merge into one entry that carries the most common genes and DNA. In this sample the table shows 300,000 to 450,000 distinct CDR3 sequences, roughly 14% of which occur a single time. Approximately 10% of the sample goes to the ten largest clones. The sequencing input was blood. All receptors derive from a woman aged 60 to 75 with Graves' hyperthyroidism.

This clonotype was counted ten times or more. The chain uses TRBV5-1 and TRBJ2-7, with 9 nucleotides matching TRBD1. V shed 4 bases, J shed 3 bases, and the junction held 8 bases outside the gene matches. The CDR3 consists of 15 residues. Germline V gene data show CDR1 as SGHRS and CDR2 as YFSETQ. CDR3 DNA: TGCGCCAGCAGCCGGGCGGGACAGGGTTACTACGAGCAGTACTTC. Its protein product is CASSRAGQGYYEQYF. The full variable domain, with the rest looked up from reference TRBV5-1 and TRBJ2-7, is KAGVTQTPRYLIKTRGQQVTLSCSPISGHRSVSWYQQTPGQGLQFLFEYFSETQRNKGNFPGRFSGRQFSNSRSEMNVSTLELGDSALYLCASSRAGQGYYEQYFGPGTRLTVT.

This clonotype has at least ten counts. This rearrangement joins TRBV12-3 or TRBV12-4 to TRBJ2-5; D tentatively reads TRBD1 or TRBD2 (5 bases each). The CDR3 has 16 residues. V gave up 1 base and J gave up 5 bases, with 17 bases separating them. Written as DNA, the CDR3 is TGTGCCAGCAGTTTAGGGGCAGGGAGCCGCCGGGAGACCCAGTACTTC. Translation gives CASSLGAGSRRETQYF.

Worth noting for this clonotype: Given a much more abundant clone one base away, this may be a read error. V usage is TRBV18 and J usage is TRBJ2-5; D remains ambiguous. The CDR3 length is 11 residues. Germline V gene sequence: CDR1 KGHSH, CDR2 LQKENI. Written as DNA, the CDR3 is TGTCCCAGCTCCTACCAAGGGACCCAGTACTTC. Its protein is CPSSYQGTQYF.

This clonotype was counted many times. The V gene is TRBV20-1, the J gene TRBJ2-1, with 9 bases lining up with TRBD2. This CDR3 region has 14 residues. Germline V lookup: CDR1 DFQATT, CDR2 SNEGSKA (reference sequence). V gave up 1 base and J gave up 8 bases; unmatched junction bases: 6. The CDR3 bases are TGCAGTGCTAGAGGGGTAGCGGGAGCTTATGAGCAGTTCTTC. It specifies CSARGVAGAYEQFF.

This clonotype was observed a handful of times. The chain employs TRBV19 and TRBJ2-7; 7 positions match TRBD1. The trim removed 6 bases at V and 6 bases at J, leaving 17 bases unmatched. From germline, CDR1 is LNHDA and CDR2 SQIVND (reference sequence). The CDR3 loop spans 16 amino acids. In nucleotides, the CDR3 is TGTGCCAGTAGGCTGACAGGGCGTGGGTCGGTTGGCGAGCAGTACTTC. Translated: CASRLTGRGSVGEQYF.

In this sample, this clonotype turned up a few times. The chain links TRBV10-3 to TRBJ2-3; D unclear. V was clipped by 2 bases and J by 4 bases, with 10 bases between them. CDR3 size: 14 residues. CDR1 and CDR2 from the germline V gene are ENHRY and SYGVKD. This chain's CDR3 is CAISEPPGADTQYF. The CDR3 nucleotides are TGTGCCATCAGTGAGCCCCCTGGAGCAGATACGCAGTATTTT.

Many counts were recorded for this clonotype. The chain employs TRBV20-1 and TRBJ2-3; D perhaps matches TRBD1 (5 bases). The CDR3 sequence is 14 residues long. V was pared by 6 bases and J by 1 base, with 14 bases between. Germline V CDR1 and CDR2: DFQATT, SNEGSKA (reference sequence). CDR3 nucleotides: TGCAGTGCGGCAAGGGGAAAGGGCACAGATACGCAGTATTTT. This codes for CSAARGKGTDTQYF.

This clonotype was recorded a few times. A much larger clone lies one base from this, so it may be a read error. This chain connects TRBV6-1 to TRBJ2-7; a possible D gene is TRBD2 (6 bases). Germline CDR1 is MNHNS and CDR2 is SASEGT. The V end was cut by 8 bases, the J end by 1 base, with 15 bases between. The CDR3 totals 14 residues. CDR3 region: CASPGGAISYEQYF. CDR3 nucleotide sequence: TGTGCCAGCCCCGGAGGGGCCATATCCTACGAGCAGTACTTC.

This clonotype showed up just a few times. The CDR3 loop is CASSVGAGLFSGNTIYF. The CDR3 DNA reads TGTGCCAGCAGCGTAGGTGCAGGACTCTTCTCTGGAAACACCATATATTTT. The chain uses TRBV9 and TRBJ1-3; no reliable D call. This CDR3 spans 17 amino acids. With 0 bases removed from V and 0 bases from J, the gap between germline ends came to 13 bases. CDR1 and CDR2 (germline): SGDLS, YYNGEE.

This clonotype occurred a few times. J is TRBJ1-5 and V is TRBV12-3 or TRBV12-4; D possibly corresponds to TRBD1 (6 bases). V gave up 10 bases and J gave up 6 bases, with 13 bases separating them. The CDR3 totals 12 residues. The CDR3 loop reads CATSPGVQPQHF. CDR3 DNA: TGTGCCACCTCACCAGGGGTTCAGCCCCAGCATTTT.

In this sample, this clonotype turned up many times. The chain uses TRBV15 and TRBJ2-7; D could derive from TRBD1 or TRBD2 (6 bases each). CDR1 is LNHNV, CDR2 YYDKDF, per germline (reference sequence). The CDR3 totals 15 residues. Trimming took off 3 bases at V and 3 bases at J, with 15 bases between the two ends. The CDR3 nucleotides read TGTGCCACCAGCAGTGGCCGGGGGCTGGTCTACGAGCAGTACTTC. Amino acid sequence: CATSSGRGLVYEQYF.

CDR3 DNA: TGTGCCAGCAGTGCTAAAACCTACGAGCAGTACTTC. It translates to CASSAKTYEQYF. This chain links TRBV28 with TRBJ2-7; D is unclear. Germline CDR1 MDHEN, CDR2 SYDVKM. This CDR3 has 12 residues. V shed 5 bases and J shed 2 bases, with 7 bases lying between them.

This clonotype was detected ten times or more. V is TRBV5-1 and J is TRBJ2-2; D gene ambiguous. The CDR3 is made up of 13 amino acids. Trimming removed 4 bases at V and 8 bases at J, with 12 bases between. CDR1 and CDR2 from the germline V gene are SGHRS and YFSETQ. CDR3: CASSLRPDGELFF. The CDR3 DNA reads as TGCGCCAGCAGCCTAAGACCGGATGGGGAGCTGTTTTTT.

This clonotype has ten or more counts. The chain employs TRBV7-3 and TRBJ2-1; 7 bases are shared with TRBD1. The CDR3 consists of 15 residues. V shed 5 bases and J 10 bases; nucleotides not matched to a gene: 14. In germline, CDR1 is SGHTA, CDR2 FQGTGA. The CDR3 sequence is CASSVGTALGREQFF. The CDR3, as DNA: TGTGCCAGCAGCGTCGGGACAGCCCTAGGAAGGGAGCAGTTCTTC.

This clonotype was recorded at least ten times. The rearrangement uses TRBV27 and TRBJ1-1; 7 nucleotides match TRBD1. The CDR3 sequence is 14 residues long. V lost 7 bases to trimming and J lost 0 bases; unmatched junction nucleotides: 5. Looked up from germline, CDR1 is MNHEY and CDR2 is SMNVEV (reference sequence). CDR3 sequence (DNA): TGTGCCAGCACAAGGACAGGCTTGAACACTGAAGCTTTCTTT. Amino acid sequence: CASTRTGLNTEAFF.

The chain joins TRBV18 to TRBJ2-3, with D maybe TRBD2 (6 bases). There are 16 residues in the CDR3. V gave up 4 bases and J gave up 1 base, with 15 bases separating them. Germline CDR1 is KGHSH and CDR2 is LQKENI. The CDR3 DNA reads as TGTGCCAGCTCACTAGGTATGGCTAGCGGCACAGATACGCAGTATTTT. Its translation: CASSLGMASGTDTQYF. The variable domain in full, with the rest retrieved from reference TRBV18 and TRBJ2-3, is NAGVMQNPRHLVRRRGQEARLRCSPMKGHSHVYWYRQLPEEGLKFMVYLQKENIIDESGMPKERFSAEFPKEGPSILRIQQVVRGDSAAYFCASSLGMASGTDTQYFGPGTRLTVL.

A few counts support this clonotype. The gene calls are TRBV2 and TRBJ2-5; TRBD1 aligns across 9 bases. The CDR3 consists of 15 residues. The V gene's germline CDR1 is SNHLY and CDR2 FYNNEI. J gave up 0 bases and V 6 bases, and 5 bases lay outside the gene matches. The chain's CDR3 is CASRGGDRDQETQYF. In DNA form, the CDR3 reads TGTGCCAGCAGGGGAGGGGACAGGGACCAAGAGACCCAGTACTTC.

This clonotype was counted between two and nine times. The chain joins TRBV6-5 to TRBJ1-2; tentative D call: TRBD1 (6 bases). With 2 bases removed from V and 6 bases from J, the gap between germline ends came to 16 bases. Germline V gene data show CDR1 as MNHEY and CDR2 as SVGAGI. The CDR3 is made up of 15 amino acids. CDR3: CASSYDFGAGDGYTF. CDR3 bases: TGTGCCAGCAGTTACGATTTTGGGGCAGGGGATGGCTACACCTTC.

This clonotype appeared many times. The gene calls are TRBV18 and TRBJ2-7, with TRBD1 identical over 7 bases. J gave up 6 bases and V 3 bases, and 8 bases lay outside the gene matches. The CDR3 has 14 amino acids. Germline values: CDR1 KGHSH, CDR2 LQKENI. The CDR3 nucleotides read TGTGCCAGCTCACCCCGACAGGGTACGGGCGAGCAGTACTTC. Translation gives CASSPRQGTGEQYF.

The CDR3: CASSGVGQPQHF. CDR3 sequence (DNA): TGTGCCAGTAGTGGTGTGGGTCAGCCCCAGCATTTT. This chain uses TRBV19 with TRBJ1-5, with unresolved D. CDR3 size: 12 residues. Germline CDR1 and CDR2: LNHDA and SQIVND (reference sequence). The germline V and J ends were trimmed by 5 bases and 6 bases, with 8 bases remaining between them.

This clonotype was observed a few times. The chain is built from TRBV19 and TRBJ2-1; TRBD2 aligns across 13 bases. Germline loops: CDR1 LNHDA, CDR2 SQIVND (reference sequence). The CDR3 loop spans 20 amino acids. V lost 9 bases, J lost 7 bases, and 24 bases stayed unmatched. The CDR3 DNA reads TGTGCCAGCGGACGCTGGGGGCAGAGAACTAGCGGGAGGGCTTGGAATGAGCAGTTCTTC. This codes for CASGRWGQRTSGRAWNEQFF.

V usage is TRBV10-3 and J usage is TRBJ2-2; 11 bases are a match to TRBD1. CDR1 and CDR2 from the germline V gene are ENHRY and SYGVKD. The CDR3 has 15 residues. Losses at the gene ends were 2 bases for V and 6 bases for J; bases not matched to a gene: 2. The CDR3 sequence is CAISEGQGAAGELFF. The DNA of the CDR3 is TGTGCCATCAGTGAGGGACAGGGGGCGGCCGGGGAGCTGTTTTTT.

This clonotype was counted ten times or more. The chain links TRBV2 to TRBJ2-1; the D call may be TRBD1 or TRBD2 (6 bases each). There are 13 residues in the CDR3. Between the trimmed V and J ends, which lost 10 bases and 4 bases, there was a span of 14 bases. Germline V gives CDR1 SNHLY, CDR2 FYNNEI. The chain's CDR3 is CATQGTDYNEQFF. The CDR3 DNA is TGTGCCACCCAGGGGACTGATTACAATGAGCAGTTCTTC.

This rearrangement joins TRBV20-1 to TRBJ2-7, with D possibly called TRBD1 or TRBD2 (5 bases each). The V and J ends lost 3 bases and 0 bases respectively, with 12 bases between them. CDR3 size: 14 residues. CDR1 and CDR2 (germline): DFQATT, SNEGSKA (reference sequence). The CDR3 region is CSARTGTVSYEQYF. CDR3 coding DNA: TGCAGTGCTAGGACCGGGACGGTCTCCTACGAGCAGTACTTC.

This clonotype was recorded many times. The CDR3 bases are TGCAGTGCTAGAGATTGGACTAGCGGTTTAAATGAGCAGTTCTTC. Encoded protein: CSARDWTSGLNEQFF. This chain links TRBV20-1 with TRBJ2-1; 10 nucleotides align to TRBD2. Germline lookup yields CDR1 DFQATT and CDR2 SNEGSKA (reference sequence). V trimming: 0 bases; J trimming: 7 bases; junction bases outside the gene matches: 6. The CDR3 is made up of 15 amino acids.

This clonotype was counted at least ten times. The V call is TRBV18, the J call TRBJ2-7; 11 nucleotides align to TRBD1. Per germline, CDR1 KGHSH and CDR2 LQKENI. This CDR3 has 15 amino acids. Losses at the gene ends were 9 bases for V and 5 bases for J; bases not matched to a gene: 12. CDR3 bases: TGTGCCAGTTCATCGGGGACAGGGGGTGTGGACGAGCAGTACTTC. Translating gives CASSSGTGGVDEQYF.

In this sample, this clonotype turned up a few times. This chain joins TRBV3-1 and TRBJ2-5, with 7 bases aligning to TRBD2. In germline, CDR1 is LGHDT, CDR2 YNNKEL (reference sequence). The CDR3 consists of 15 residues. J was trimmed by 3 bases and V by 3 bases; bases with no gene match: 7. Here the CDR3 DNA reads TGTGCCAGCAGCCAGATGGGAGGGGCCGAAGAGACCCAGTACTTC. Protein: CASSQMGGAEETQYF.

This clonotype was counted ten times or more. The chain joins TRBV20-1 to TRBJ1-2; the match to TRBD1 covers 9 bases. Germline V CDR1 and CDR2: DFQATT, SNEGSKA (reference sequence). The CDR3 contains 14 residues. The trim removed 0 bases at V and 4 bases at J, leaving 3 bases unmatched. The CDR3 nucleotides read TGCAGTGCTAGAGATACAGGGGGCGGCTATGGCTACACCTTC. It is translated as CSARDTGGGYGYTF.

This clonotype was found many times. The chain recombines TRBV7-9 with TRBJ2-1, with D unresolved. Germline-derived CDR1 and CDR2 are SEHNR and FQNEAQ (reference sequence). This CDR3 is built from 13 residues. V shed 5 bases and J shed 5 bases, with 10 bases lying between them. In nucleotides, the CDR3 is TGTGCCAGCAGCCCTGTTCCAAACAATGAGCAGTTCTTC. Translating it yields CASSPVPNNEQFF.

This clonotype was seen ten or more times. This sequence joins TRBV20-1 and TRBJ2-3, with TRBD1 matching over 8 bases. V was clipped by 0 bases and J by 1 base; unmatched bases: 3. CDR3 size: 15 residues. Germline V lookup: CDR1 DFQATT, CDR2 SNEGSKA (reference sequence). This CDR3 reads CSARDQGAGTDTQYF. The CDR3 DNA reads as TGCAGTGCTAGAGATCAGGGGGCAGGCACAGATACGCAGTATTTT.